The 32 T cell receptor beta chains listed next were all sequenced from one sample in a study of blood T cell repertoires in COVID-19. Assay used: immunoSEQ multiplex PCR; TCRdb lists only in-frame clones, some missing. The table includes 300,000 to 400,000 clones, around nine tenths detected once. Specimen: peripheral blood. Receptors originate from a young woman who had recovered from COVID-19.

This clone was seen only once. The DNA for the CDR3 is TGTGCCAGCAGACCCCTGATTCATGTGACTAGCGGAACCTACGAGCAGTACGTC. Its translation is CASRPLIHVTSGTYEQYV. This chain links TRBV5-6 with TRBJ2-7; 9 bases match TRBD2. Trimming took 5 bases from V and 2 from J; bases not matched to a gene: 17. Germline CDR1 is SGHDT and CDR2 is YYEEEE. This CDR3 region has 18 residues.

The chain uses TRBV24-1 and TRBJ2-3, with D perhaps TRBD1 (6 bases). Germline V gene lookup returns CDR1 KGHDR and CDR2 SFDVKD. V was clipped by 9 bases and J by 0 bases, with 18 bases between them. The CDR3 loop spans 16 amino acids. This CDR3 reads CATPYQGQGSTDTQYF. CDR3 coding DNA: TGTGCCACCCCTTATCAGGGGCAGGGGAGCACAGATACGCAGTATTTT.

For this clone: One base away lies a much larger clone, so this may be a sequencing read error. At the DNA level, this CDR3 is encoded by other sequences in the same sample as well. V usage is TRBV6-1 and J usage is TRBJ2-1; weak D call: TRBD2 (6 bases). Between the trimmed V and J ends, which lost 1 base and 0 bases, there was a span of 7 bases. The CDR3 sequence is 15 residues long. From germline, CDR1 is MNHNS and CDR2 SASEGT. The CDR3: CASSEEAGSYNEQFF. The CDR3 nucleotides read TGTGCCAGCAGTGAAGAAGCGGGCTCCTACAATGAGCAGTTCTTC.

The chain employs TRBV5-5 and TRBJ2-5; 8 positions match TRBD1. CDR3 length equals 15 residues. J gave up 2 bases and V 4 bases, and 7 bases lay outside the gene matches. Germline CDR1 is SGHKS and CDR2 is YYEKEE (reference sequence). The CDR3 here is CASSLTGDRQETQYF. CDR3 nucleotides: TGTGCCAGCAGCCTGACAGGGGATCGACAAGAGACCCAGTACTTC.

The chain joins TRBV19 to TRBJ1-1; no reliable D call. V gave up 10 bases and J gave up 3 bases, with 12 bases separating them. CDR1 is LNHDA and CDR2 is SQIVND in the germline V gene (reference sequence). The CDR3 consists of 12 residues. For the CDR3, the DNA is TGTGCCACCCGCCCACATCACACTGAAGCTTTCTTT. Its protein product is CATRPHHTEAFF.

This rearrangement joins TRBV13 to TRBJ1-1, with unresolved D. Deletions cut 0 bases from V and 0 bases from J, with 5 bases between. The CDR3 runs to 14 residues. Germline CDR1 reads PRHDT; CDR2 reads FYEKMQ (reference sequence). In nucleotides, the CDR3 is TGTGCCAGCAGCTTAGGACAGTTGAACACTGAAGCTTTCTTT. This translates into CASSLGQLNTEAFF.

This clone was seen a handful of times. The CDR3 DNA is TGTGCCAGCAGCTTAGCGGAGGGGAGGCATACTGAAGCTTTCTTT. It encodes CASSLAEGRHTEAFF. The rearrangement joins TRBV7-9 to TRBJ1-1; TRBD1 is a possible D gene (5 bases). Germline CDR1 and CDR2: SEHNR and FQNEAQ (reference sequence). Trimming shortened V by 0 bases and J by 5 bases, and 13 bases separated the two germline ends. There are 15 residues in the CDR3.

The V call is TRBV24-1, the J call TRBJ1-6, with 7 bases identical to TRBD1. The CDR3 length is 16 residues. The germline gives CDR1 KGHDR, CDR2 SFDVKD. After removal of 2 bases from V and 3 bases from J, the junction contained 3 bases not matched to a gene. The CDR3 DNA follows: TGTGCCACCAGTGATTCAGGACAGGACTATAATTCACCCCTCCACTTT. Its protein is CATSDSGQDYNSPLHF.

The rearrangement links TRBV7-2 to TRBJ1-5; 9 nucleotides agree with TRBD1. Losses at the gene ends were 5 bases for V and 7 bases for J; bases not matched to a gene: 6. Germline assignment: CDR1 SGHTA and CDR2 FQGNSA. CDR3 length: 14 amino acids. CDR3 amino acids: CASSTTGGPQPQHF. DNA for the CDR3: TGTGCCAGCAGCACAACAGGGGGCCCCCAGCCCCAGCATTTT.

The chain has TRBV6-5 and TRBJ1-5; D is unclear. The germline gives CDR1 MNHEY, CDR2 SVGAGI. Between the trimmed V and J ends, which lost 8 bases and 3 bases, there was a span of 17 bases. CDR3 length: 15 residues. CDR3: CASGHNYGSNQPQHF. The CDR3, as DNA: TGTGCCAGCGGTCACAACTACGGTTCCAATCAGCCCCAGCATTTT.

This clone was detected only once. DNA of the CDR3: TGTGCCAGTAGTATAAGGGACACTGATCAGCCCCAGCATTTT. Protein sequence: CASSIRDTDQPQHF. The V gene is TRBV19, the J gene TRBJ1-5, with D possibly TRBD1 on 6 matching bases. This CDR3 region has 14 residues. Trimming shortened V by 2 bases and J by 5 bases, and 10 bases separated the two germline ends. The germline V gene encodes CDR1 LNHDA and CDR2 SQIVND (reference sequence).

The CDR3 DNA reads TGCAGCGTTGACTTTAGGACAGGGAGCTACGAGCAGTACGTC. Translation: CSVDFRTGSYEQYV. V and J are TRBV29-1 and TRBJ2-7; TRBD1 aligns across 8 bases. The CDR3 is 14 amino acids. V shed 3 bases, J shed 3 bases, and the junction held 7 bases outside the gene matches. In germline, CDR1 is SQVTM, CDR2 ANQGSEA.

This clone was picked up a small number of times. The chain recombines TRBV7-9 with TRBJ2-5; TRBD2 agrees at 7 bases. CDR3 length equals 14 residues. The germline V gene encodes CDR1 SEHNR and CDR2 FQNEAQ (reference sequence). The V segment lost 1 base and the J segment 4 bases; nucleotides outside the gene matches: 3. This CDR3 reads CASSLVWEGETQYF. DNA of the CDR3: TGTGCCAGCAGCTTAGTTTGGGAGGGAGAGACCCAGTACTTC.

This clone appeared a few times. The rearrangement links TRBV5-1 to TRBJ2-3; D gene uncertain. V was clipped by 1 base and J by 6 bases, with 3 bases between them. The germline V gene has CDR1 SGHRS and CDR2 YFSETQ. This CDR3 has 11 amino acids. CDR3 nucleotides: TGCGCCAGCAGCTTGACTGATACGCAGTATTTT. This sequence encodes CASSLTDTQYF.

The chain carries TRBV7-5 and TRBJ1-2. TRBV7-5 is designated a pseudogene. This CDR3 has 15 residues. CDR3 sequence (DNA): TGTGCCAGAAGCCCCCGATGGGGGGAGAACTATGGCTACACCTTC. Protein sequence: CARSPRWGENYGYTF.

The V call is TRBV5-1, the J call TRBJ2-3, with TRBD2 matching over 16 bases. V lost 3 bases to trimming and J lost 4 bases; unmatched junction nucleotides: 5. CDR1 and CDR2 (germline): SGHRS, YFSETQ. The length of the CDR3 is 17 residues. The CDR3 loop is CASSSGLAGGPSDTQYF. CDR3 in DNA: TGCGCCAGCAGCTCGGGACTAGCGGGAGGGCCATCAGATACGCAGTATTTT.

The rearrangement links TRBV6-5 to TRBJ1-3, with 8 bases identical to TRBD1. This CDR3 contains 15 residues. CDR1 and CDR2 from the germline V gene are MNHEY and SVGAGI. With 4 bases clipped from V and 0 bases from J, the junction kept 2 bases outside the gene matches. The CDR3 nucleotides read TGTGCCAGCAGTTGGACAGGGAGCTCTGGAAACACCATATATTTT. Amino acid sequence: CASSWTGSSGNTIYF.

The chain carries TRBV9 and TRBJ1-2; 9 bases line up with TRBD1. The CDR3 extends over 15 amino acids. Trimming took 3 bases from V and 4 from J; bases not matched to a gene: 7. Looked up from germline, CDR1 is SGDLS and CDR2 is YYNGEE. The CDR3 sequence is CASSGATGGGYGYTF. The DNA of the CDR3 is TGTGCCAGCAGCGGAGCGACAGGGGGTGGCTATGGCTACACCTTC.

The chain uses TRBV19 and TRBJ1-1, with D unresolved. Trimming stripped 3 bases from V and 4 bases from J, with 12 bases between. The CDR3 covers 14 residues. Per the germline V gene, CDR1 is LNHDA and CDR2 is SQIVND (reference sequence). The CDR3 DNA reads TGTGCCAGTAGTATTTGGAGGCTTCGCACTGAAGCTTTCTTT. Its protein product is CASSIWRLRTEAFF.

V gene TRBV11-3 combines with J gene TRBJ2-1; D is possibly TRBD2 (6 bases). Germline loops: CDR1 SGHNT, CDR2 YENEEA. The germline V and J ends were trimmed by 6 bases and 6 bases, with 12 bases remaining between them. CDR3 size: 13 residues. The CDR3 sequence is CASSIAEVNEQFF. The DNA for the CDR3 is TGTGCCAGCAGTATAGCGGAGGTCAATGAGCAGTTCTTC.

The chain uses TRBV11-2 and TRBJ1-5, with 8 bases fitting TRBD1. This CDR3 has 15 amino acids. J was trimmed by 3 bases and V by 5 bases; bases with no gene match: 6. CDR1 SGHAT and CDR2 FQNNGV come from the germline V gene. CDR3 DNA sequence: TGTGCCAGCAGCGCACGGACAGGGAACAATCAGCCCCAGCATTTT. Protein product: CASSARTGNNQPQHF.

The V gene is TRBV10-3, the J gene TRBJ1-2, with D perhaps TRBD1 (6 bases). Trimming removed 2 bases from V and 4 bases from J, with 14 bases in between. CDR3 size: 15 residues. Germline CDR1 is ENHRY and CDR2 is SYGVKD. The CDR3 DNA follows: TGTGCCATCAGTGAGAGCGCAGGGGAAGGCTATGGCTACACCTTC. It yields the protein CAISESAGEGYGYTF.

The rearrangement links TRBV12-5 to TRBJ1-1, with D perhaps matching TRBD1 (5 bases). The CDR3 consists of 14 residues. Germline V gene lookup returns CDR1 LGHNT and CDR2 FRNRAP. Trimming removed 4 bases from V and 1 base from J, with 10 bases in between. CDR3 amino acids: CASGSRVRNTEAFF. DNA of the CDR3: TGTGCTAGTGGTTCCAGGGTCAGGAACACTGAAGCTTTCTTT.

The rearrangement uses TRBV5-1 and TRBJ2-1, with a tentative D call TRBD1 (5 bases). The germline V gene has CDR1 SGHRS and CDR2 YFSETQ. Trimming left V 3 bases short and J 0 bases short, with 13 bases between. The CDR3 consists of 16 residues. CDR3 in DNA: TGCGCCAGCAGCTCAGGGCTTATTAGCTCCTACAATGAGCAGTTCTTC. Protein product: CASSSGLISSYNEQFF.

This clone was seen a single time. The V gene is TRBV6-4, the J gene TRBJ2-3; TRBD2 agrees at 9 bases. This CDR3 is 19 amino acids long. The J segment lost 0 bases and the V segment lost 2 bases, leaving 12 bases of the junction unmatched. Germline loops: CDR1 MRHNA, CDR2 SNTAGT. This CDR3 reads CASSDARLADLTSTDTQYF. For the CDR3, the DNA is TGTGCCAGCAGTGACGCGAGACTAGCGGACTTAACTAGCACAGATACGCAGTATTTT.

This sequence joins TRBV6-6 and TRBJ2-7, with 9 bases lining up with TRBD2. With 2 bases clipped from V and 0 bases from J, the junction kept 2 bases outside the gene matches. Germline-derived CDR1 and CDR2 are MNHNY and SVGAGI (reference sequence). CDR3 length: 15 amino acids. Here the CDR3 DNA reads TGTGCCAGCAGTTACCTAGCGGGAAGCTCCTACGAGCAGTACGTC. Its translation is CASSYLAGSSYEQYV.

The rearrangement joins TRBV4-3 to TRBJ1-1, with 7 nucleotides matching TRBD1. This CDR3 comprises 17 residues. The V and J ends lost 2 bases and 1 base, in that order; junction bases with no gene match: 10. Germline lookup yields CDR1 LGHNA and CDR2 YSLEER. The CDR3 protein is CASSQFGWTGQNTEAFF. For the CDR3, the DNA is TGCGCCAGCAGCCAATTTGGATGGACAGGACAGAACACTGAAGCTTTCTTT.

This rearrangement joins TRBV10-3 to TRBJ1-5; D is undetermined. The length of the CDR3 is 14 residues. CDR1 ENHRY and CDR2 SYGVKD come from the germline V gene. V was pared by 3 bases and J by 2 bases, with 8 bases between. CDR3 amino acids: CAISDSQGNQPQHF. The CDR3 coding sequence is TGTGCCATCAGTGATAGTCAAGGCAATCAGCCCCAGCATTTT.

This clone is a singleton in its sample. The CDR3 here is CASSSGHGGNGYTF. The DNA for the CDR3 is TGCGCCAGCAGCTCCGGACATGGCGGTAATGGCTACACCTTC. The chain links TRBV5-1 to TRBJ1-2; possibly TRBD1 for D (5 bases). Trimming left V 3 bases short and J 6 bases short, with 15 bases between. CDR1 and CDR2 from the germline V gene are SGHRS and YFSETQ. The CDR3 sequence is 14 residues long.

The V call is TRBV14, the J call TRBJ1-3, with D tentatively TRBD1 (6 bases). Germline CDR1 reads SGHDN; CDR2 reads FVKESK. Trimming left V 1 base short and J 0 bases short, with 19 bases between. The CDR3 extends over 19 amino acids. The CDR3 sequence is CASSQGREQGLVSGNTIYF. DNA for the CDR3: TGTGCCAGCAGCCAAGGACGGGAACAGGGATTAGTCTCTGGAAACACCATATATTTT.

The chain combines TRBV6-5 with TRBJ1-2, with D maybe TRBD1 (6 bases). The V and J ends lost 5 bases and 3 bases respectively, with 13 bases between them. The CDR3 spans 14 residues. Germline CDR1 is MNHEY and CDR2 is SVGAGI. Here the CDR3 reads CASSPYRDDYGYTF. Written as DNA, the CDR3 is TGTGCCAGCAGTCCCTACAGGGACGACTATGGCTACACCTTC.

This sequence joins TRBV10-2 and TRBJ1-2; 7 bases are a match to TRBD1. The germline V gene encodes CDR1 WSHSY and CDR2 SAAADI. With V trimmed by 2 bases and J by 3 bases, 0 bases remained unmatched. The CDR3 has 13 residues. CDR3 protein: CASSEDRDYGYTF. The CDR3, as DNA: TGCGCCAGCAGTGAGGACAGGGACTATGGCTACACCTTC.